The 13 T cell receptor beta chains listed next were all sequenced from one sample in a study of T cell responses to AZD1222 COVID-19 vaccine. Produced via immunoSEQ multiplex PCR; TCRdb's table is partial and in-frame only. Of some 150,000 clones in the sample, approximately 85% were seen once. Sequences were derived from peripheral blood, sampled on day 0 of AZD1222 vaccination. These receptors were obtained from an adult in good health.

The chain carries TRBV19 and TRBJ1-4; perhaps TRBD1 as D (6 bases). This CDR3 has 12 residues. Germline V lookup: CDR1 LNHDA, CDR2 SQIVND (reference sequence). V lost 5 bases, J lost 10 bases, and 11 bases lay in between. The CDR3 DNA reads TGTGCCAGTAGTGGGGGCCGCGGAAAACTGTTTTTT. Its protein is CASSGGRGKLFF.

In its sample, this clone was seen a few times. The chain recombines TRBV20-1 with TRBJ1-2; a possible D gene is TRBD1 (5 bases). V gave up 6 bases and J gave up 5 bases, with 10 bases separating them. CDR1 is DFQATT, CDR2 SNEGSKA, per germline (reference sequence). The CDR3 totals 11 residues. The CDR3 here is CSAEGWYGYTF. The DNA for the CDR3 is TGCAGTGCCGAGGGGTGGTATGGCTACACCTTC.

The CDR3 sequence: CASSLGAPTEAFF. CDR3 DNA sequence: TGTGCCAGTAGTTTGGGGGCCCCCACTGAAGCTTTCTTT. The rearrangement links TRBV19 to TRBJ1-1, with TRBD1 as a possible D gene (6 bases). Germline V gives CDR1 LNHDA, CDR2 SQIVND (reference sequence). This CDR3 comprises 13 residues. Trimming left V 5 bases short and J 4 bases short, with 11 bases between. Based on the CDR3 plus reference TRBV19 and TRBJ1-1, the full variable domain is DGGITQSPKYLFRKEGQNVTLSCEQNLNHDAMYWYRQDPGQGLRLIYYSQIVNDFQKGDIAEGYSVSREKKESFPLTVTSAQKNPTAFYLCASSLGAPTEAFFGQGTRLTVV.

The rearrangement uses TRBV6-5 and TRBJ1-1; D not resolved. The germline gives CDR1 MNHEY, CDR2 SVGAGI. V was shortened by 2 bases and J by 0 bases, with 7 bases between the two germline ends. The CDR3 covers 14 residues. This CDR3 is CASSYGGVNTEAFF. DNA of the CDR3: TGTGCCAGCAGTTACGGCGGTGTGAACACTGAAGCTTTCTTT.

The rearrangement links TRBV7-2 to TRBJ2-7; D gene unclear. CDR1 SGHTA and CDR2 FQGNSA come from the germline V gene. The CDR3 spans 13 residues. V was cut by 2 bases and J by 2 bases, with 7 bases left in between. The CDR3: CASSLSNPYEQYF. The CDR3 DNA reads as TGTGCCAGCAGCTTATCAAACCCCTACGAGCAGTACTTC. The entire variable domain, with the rest obtained from reference TRBV7-2 and TRBJ2-7, is as follows: GAGVSQSPSNKVTEKGKDVELRCDPISGHTALYWYRQSLGQGLEFLIYFQGNSAPDKSGLPSDRFSAERTGGSVSTLTIQRTQQEDSAVYLCASSLSNPYEQYFGPGTRLTVT.

V usage is TRBV18 and J usage is TRBJ1-1; TRBD1 aligns across 7 bases. Germline assignment: CDR1 KGHSH and CDR2 LQKENI. Trimming took 4 bases from V and 3 from J; bases not matched to a gene: 5. This CDR3 has 14 amino acids. CDR3 residues: CASSRDRADTEAFF. CDR3 coding DNA: TGTGCCAGCTCACGAGACAGGGCTGACACTGAAGCTTTCTTT.

The chain is built from TRBV5-1 and TRBJ2-7; 9 nucleotides match TRBD2. Germline-derived CDR1 and CDR2 are SGHRS and YFSETQ. J lost 5 bases, V lost 4 bases, and 7 bases had no gene match. This CDR3 region has 14 residues. CDR3 bases: TGCGCCAGCAGCCCGGCGGGGGGGCTGGACGAGCAGTACTTC. Amino acid sequence: CASSPAGGLDEQYF.

The chain employs TRBV5-6 and TRBJ1-3; perhaps TRBD1 as D (6 bases). The germline CDR1 and CDR2 sequences are SGHDT and YYEEEE. V lost 3 bases to trimming and J lost 1 base, with 20 bases between them. This CDR3 has 18 amino acids. Here the CDR3 reads CASSSTDRWVGSGNTIYF. DNA of the CDR3: TGTGCCAGCAGCTCGACCGACAGGTGGGTTGGATCTGGAAACACCATATATTTT.

This rearrangement joins TRBV2 to TRBJ2-3, with D possibly being TRBD2 (6 bases). Germline values: CDR1 SNHLY, CDR2 FYNNEI. Trimming shortened V by 10 bases and J by 1 base, and 9 bases separated the two germline ends. This CDR3 comprises 12 residues. CDR3 residues: CANERGTDTQYF. The CDR3 DNA is TGTGCCAACGAGCGGGGCACAGATACGCAGTATTTT.

J is TRBJ2-6 and V is TRBV2, with a tentative D call TRBD2 (5 bases). Trimming stripped 5 bases from V and 0 bases from J, with 11 bases between. Germline V gene lookup returns CDR1 SNHLY and CDR2 FYNNEI. The length of the CDR3 is 16 residues. CDR3 protein: CASSWRGFSGANVLTF. As DNA, the CDR3 is TGTGCCAGCAGTTGGAGAGGGTTCTCTGGGGCCAACGTCCTGACTTTC.

Here the CDR3 DNA reads TGTGCCAGCAGAGCGGGGGCCAGTGGGTATGGCTACACCTTC. Residues: CASRAGASGYGYTF. This chain connects TRBV27 to TRBJ1-2, with D tentatively TRBD1 (6 bases). This CDR3 has 14 residues. V dropped 6 bases and J dropped 5 bases, with 16 bases sitting between them. Germline CDR1 and CDR2: MNHEY and SMNVEV (reference sequence).

V is TRBV28 and J is TRBJ2-1, with 8 nucleotides matching TRBD2. The CDR3 extends over 15 amino acids. The germline V gene encodes CDR1 MDHEN and CDR2 SYDVKM. The junction had 5 bases not matched to a gene; V was cut back by 7 bases and J by 0 bases. The CDR3 loop reads CASKRSGGSYNEQFF. The CDR3 DNA reads TGTGCCAGCAAACGAAGCGGGGGCTCCTACAATGAGCAGTTCTTC.

The chain carries TRBV28 and TRBJ1-1; D is unclear. The CDR3 sequence is 12 residues long. Germline CDR1 reads MDHEN; CDR2 reads SYDVKM. Trimming took 8 bases from V and 1 from J, leaving 8 bases between them. CDR3 protein: CASLVGNTEAFF. CDR3 sequence (DNA): TGTGCCAGCCTGGTCGGGAACACTGAAGCTTTCTTT. The full variable domain, with the rest looked up from reference TRBV28 and TRBJ1-1, is DVKVTQSSRYLVKRTGEKVFLECVQDMDHENMFWYRQDPGLGLRLIYFSYDVKMKEKGDIPEGYSVSREKKERFSLILESASTNQTSMYLCASLVGNTEAFFGQGTRLTVV.